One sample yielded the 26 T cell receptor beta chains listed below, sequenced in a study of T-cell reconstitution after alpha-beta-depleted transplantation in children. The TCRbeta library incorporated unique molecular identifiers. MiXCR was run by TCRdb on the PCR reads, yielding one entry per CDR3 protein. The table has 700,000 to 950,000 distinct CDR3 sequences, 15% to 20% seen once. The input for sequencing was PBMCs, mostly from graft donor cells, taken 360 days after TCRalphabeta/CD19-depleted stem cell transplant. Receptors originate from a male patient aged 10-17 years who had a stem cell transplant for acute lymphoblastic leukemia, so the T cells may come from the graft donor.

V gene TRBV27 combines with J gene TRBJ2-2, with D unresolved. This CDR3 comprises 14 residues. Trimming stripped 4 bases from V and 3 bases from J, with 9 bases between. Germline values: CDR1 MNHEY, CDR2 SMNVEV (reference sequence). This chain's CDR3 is CASSSLQDTGELFF. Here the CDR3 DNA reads TGTGCCAGCAGTTCCCTCCAGGACACCGGGGAGCTGTTTTTT.

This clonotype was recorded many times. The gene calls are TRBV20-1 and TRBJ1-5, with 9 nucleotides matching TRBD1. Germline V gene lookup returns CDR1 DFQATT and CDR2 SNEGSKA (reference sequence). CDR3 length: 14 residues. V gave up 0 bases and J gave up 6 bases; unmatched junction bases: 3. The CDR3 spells CSAREGTGSQPQHF. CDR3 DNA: TGCAGTGCTAGAGAAGGGACAGGGAGTCAGCCCCAGCATTTT.

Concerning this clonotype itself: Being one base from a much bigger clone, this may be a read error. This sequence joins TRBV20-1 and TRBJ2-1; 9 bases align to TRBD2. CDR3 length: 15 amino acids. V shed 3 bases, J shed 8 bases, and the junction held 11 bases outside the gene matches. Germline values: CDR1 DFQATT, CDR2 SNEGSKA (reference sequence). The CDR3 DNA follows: TGCAGTGCTAGTGGCGGGAGGGGTATTTCGGATGAGCAGTTCTTC. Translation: CSASGGRGISDEQFF.

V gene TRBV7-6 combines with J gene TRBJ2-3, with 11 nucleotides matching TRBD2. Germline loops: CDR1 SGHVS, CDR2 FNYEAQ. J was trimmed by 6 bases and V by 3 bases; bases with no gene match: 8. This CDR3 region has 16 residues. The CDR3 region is CASSFRLAGRKDTQYF. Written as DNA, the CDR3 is TGTGCCAGCAGCTTTCGACTAGCGGGAAGAAAGGATACGCAGTATTTT.

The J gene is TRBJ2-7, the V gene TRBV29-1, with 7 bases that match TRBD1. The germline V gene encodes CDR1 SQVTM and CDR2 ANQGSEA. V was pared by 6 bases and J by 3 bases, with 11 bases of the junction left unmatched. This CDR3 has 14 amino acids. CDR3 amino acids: CSVKDRDGSYEQYF. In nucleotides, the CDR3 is TGCAGCGTGAAAGACAGGGATGGAAGCTACGAGCAGTACTTC.

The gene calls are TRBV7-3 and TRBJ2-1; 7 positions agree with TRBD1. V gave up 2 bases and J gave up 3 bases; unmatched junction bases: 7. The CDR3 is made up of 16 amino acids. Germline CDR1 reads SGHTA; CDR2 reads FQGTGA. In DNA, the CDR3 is TGTGCCAGCAGCTTACCCGGGGCAGGGGGCTACAATGAGCAGTTCTTC. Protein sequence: CASSLPGAGGYNEQFF. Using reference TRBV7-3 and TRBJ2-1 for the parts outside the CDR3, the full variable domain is GAGVSQTPSNKVTEKGKYVELRCDPISGHTALYWYRQSLGQGPEFLIYFQGTGAADDSGLPNDRFFAVRPEGSVSTLKIQRTERGDSAVYLCASSLPGAGGYNEQFFGPGTRLTVL.

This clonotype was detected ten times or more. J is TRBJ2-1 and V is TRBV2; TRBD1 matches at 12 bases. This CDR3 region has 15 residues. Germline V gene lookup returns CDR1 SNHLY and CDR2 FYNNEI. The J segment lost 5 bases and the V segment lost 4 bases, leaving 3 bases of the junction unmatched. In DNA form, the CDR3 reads TGTGCCAGCAGTGGGGGGACAGGGGGCCACAATGAGCAGTTCTTC. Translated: CASSGGTGGHNEQFF.

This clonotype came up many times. Written as DNA, the CDR3 is TGTGCCAGCAGTTTATTATACGGGACCGGGGAGCTGTTTTTT. Protein: CASSLLYGTGELFF. The rearrangement joins TRBV12-3 or TRBV12-4 to TRBJ2-2; D is unclear. Trimming stripped 2 bases from V and 5 bases from J, with 9 bases between. This CDR3 has 14 residues.

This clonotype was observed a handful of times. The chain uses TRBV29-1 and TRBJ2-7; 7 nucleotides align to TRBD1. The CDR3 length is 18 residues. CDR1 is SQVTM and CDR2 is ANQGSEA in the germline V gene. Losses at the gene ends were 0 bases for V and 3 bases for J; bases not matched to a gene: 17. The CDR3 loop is CSVEDVIAKHAGGYEQYF. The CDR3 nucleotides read TGCAGCGTTGAAGATGTGATAGCCAAGCACGCAGGGGGCTACGAGCAGTACTTC.

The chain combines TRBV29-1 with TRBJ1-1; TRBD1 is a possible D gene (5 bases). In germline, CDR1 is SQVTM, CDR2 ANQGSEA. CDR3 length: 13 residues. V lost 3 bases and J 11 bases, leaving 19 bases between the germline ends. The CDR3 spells CSVDGQGVEWAFF. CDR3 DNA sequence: TGCAGCGTTGATGGGCAGGGCGTCGAGTGGGCTTTCTTT.

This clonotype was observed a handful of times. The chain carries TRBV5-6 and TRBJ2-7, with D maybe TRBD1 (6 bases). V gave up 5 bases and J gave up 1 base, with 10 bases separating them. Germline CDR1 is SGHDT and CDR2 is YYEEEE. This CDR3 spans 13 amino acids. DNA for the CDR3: TGTGCCAGCAGAAAAGGGACATCCTACGAGCAGTACTTC. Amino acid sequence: CASRKGTSYEQYF.

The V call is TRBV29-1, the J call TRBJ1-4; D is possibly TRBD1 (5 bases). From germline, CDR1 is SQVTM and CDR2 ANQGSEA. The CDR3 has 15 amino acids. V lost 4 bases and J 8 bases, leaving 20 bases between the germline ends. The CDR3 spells CSVGDRRRDREKLFF. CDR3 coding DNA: TGCAGCGTTGGGGATAGGCGCAGGGATCGCGAAAAACTGTTTTTT.

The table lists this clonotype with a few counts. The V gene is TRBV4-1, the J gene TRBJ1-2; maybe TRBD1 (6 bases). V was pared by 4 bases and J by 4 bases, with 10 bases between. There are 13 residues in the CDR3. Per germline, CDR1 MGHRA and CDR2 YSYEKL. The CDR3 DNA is TGCGCCAGCAGCCCCACAGGGCGCTATGGCTACACCTTC. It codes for CASSPTGRYGYTF.

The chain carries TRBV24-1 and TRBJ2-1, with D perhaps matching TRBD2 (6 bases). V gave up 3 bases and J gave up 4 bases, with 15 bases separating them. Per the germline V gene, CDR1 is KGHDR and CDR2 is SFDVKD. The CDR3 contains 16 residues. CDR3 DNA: TGTGCCACCAGTGATCAGACTAGTACGCCGTACAATGAGCAGTTCTTC. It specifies CATSDQTSTPYNEQFF.

CDR3 region: CSARKGFSTDTQYF. CDR3 in DNA: TGCAGTGCTAGAAAAGGTTTCAGCACAGATACGCAGTATTTT. The chain combines TRBV20-1 with TRBJ2-3; D is uncertain. The germline V and J ends were trimmed by 2 bases and 0 bases, with 9 bases remaining between them. The CDR3 consists of 14 residues. Germline CDR1 DFQATT, CDR2 SNEGSKA (reference sequence).

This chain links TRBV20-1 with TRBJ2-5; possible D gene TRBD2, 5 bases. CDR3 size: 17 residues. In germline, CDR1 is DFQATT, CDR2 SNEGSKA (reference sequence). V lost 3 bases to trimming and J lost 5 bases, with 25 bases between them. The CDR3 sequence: CSARTTQRGSNWETQYF. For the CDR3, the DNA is TGCAGTGCTAGGACTACGCAACGGGGATCAAACTGGGAGACCCAGTACTTC.

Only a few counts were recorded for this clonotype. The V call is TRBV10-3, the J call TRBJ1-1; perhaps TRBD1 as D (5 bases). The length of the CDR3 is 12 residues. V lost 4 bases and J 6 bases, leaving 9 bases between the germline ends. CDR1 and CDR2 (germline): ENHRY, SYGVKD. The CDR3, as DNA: TGTGCCATCAGTGGAGGGACCCCTGAAGCTTTCTTT. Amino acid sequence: CAISGGTPEAFF.

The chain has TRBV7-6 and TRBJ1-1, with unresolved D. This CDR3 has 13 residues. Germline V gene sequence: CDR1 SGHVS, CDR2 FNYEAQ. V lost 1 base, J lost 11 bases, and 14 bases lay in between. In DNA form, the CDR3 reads TGTGCCAGCAGCTTAGGGGCCTCTGGAGGGGCTTTCTTT. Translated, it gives CASSLGASGGAFF. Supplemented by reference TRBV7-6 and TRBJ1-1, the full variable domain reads GAGVSQSPRYKVTKRGQDVALRCDPISGHVSLYWYRQALGQGPEFLTYFNYEAQQDKSGLPNDRFSAERPEGSISTLTIQRTEQRDSAMYRCASSLGASGGAFFGQGTRLTVV.

The CDR3 DNA reads TGTGCCAGCAGCTTAAGGTCACCGTACAATGAGCAGTTCTTC. Translating gives CASSLRSPYNEQFF. The chain combines TRBV7-6 with TRBJ2-1; the D is unclear. This CDR3 contains 14 residues. CDR1 SGHVS and CDR2 FNYEAQ come from the germline V gene. The V end was cut by 2 bases, the J end by 4 bases, with 9 bases between.

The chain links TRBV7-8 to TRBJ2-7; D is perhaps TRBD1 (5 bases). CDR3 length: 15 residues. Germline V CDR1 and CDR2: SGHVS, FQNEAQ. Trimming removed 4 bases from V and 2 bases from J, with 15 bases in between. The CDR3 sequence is CASSSLTETTYEQYF. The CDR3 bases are TGTGCCAGCAGCTCCCTGACAGAAACCACCTACGAGCAGTACTTC.

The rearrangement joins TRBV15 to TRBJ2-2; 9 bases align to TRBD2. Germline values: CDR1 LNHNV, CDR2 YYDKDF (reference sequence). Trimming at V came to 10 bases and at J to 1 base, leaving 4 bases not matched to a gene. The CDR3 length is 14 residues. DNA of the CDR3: TGTGCCATCGCGGGAGGGCTGAACACCGGGGAGCTGTTTTTT. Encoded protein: CAIAGGLNTGELFF.

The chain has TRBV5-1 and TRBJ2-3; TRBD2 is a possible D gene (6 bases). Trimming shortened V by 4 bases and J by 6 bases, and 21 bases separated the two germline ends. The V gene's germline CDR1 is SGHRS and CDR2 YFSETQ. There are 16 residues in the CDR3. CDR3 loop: CASSLSPSRGGDTQYF. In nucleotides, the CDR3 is TGCGCCAGCAGCCTATCTCCTTCGCGGGGTGGGGATACGCAGTATTTT.

The CDR3 DNA follows: TGCAGCGTTGACGGCAGGGGGTCGGGGGAGGCCCAGTACTTC. The encoded protein is CSVDGRGSGEAQYF. J is TRBJ2-5 and V is TRBV29-1, with D perhaps matching TRBD1 (7 bases). V shed 3 bases and J shed 9 bases, with 20 bases lying between them. CDR1 and CDR2 (germline): SQVTM, ANQGSEA. This CDR3 spans 14 amino acids.

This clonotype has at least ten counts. CDR3 residues: CSVAGAPSSYNEQFF. CDR3 in DNA: TGCAGCGTCGCCGGGGCCCCGAGCTCCTACAATGAGCAGTTCTTC. The V call is TRBV29-1, the J call TRBJ2-1; D may match TRBD1 or TRBD2 (5 bases each). CDR1 and CDR2 from the germline V gene are SQVTM and ANQGSEA. Trimming pared 6 bases from V and 0 bases from J, leaving 15 bases between. The CDR3 contains 15 residues.

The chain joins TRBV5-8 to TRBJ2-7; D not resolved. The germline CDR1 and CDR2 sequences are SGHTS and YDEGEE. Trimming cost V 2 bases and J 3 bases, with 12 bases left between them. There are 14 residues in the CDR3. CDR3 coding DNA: TGTGCCAGCAGCTTCTGGGAACGCAACTACGAGCAGTACTTC. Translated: CASSFWERNYEQYF. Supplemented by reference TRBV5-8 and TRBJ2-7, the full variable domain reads EAGVTQSPTHLIKTRGQQATLRCSPISGHTSVYWYQQALGLGLQFLLWYDEGEERNRGNFPPRFSGRQFPNYSSELNVNALELEDSALYLCASSFWERNYEQYFGPGTRLTVT.

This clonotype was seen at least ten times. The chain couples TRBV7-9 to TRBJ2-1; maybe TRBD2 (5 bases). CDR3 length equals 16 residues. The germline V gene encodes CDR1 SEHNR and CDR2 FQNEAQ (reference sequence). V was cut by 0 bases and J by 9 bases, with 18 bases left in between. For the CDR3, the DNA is TGTGCCAGCAGCTTAGCGGTTACTCACGGGATAGGTGAGCAGTTCTTC. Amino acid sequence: CASSLAVTHGIGEQFF.